Listed here are 25 T cell receptor beta chains from one sample, sequenced in a study of blood T cell repertoires in COVID-19. Produced via immunoSEQ multiplex PCR; TCRdb's table is partial and in-frame only. The sample carries about 320,000 clones, 80% to 90% recorded once. Sequencing was performed on peripheral blood. All receptors come from a woman in her forties or fifties with acute or convalescent COVID-19.

The chain joins TRBV4-1 to TRBJ1-2; TRBD1 matches 10 bases. The germline gives CDR1 MGHRA, CDR2 YSYEKL. Germline trimming cut 0 bases from V and 7 bases from J; bases unmatched to any gene: 8. This CDR3 spans 16 amino acids. In DNA, the CDR3 is TGCGCCAGCAGCCAAGATGGGACAGGGGAGAGAAGTGGCTACACCTTC. It yields the protein CASSQDGTGERSGYTF.

J is TRBJ2-7 and V is TRBV27, with D perhaps matching TRBD1 (6 bases). CDR3 size: 16 residues. Germline assignment: CDR1 MNHEY and CDR2 SMNVEV (reference sequence). The V gene lost 4 bases and the J gene lost 0 bases, with 16 bases spanning the gap. The CDR3 loop is CASSSHRTDFSYEQYF. For the CDR3, the DNA is TGTGCCAGCAGTTCCCACAGGACAGACTTCTCCTACGAGCAGTACTTC.

The chain combines TRBV10-1 with TRBJ1-2, with D perhaps TRBD1 (5 bases). Trimming shortened V by 6 bases and J by 8 bases, and 10 bases separated the two germline ends. There are 11 residues in the CDR3. Germline CDR1 reads WNHNN; CDR2 reads SYGVQD (reference sequence). Written as DNA, the CDR3 is TGCGCCAGCAGGCGGGACGAAGGCTACACCTTC. Residues: CASRRDEGYTF.

This chain connects TRBV9 to TRBJ1-2; D unclear. V lost 6 bases and J 0 bases, leaving 9 bases between the germline ends. Germline-derived CDR1 and CDR2 are SGDLS and YYNGEE. The CDR3 covers 13 residues. In DNA form, the CDR3 reads TGTGCCAGCAATGGCAGATCTAACTATGGCTACACCTTC. Translated: CASNGRSNYGYTF.

The chain has TRBV19 and TRBJ1-2; D not resolved. V was trimmed by 4 bases and J by 0 bases, leaving 6 bases between them. The length of the CDR3 is 13 residues. CDR1 is LNHDA, CDR2 SQIVND, per germline (reference sequence). CDR3 coding DNA: TGTGCCAGTAGTAAACAGCCTAACTATGGCTACACCTTC. It translates to CASSKQPNYGYTF.

The chain recombines TRBV9 with TRBJ2-5; 8 nucleotides match TRBD1. CDR1 is SGDLS, CDR2 YYNGEE, per germline. V was clipped by 3 bases and J by 3 bases; unmatched bases: 13. This CDR3 is 17 amino acids long. The CDR3 DNA reads as TGTGCCAGCAGCGGCAGTGGCCAGGGGGCATTGAAAGAGACCCAGTACTTC. Translation: CASSGSGQGALKETQYF.

The genes are TRBV10-3 and TRBJ2-2; tentative D call: TRBD2 (6 bases). The CDR3 is made up of 16 amino acids. Germline assignment: CDR1 ENHRY and CDR2 SYGVKD. Trimming removed 0 bases at V and 1 base at J, with 9 bases between. The CDR3 DNA is TGTGCCATCAGTGAGTCGGGGCGGGGGAACACCGGGGAGCTGTTTTTT. As protein: CAISESGRGNTGELFF.

V is TRBV18 and J is TRBJ1-5; D is ambiguous. Trimming cost V 6 bases and J 5 bases, with 11 bases left between them. The CDR3 has 13 amino acids. Germline CDR1 KGHSH, CDR2 LQKENI. The CDR3 nucleotides are TGTGCCAGCTCCCTGGCCCGGGATCAGCCCCAGCATTTT. Protein: CASSLARDQPQHF.

J is TRBJ2-7 and V is TRBV6-5, with 7 bases lining up with TRBD2. Looked up from germline, CDR1 is MNHEY and CDR2 is SVGAGI. The CDR3 has 15 residues. The V gene end was trimmed by 3 bases and the J gene end by 3 bases; junction bases not matched to a gene: 8. In DNA, the CDR3 is TGTGCCAGCAGTTATTATGCGGGAGTGGTCTACGAGCAGTACTTC. Encoded protein: CASSYYAGVVYEQYF.

The rearrangement links TRBV30 to TRBJ2-2; TRBD1 matches 8 bases. Germline loops: CDR1 GTSNPN, CDR2 SVGIG (reference sequence). After removal of 8 bases from V and 1 base from J, the junction contained 6 bases not matched to a gene. The CDR3 is 14 amino acids. The CDR3 loop reads CARGGTGNTGELFF. Written as DNA, the CDR3 is TGTGCCCGGGGCGGGACAGGGAACACCGGGGAGCTGTTTTTT.

The chain employs TRBV7-2 and TRBJ2-1; TRBD2 matches 10 bases. The CDR3 length is 15 residues. The germline CDR1 and CDR2 sequences are SGHTA and FQGNSA. V lost 6 bases, J lost 7 bases, and 9 bases stayed unmatched. In nucleotides, the CDR3 is TGTGCCAGCAGAGGTCCGGGACTAGCGTCTAATGAGCAGTTCTTC. The encoded protein is CASRGPGLASNEQFF.

The chain is built from TRBV28 and TRBJ2-7; D not resolved. CDR3 length: 15 residues. CDR1 and CDR2 (germline): MDHEN, SYDVKM. Trimming shortened V by 4 bases and J by 4 bases, and 17 bases separated the two germline ends. This CDR3 reads CASSSRPGGGYEQYV. The DNA of the CDR3 is TGTGCCAGCAGTTCGAGGCCCGGCGGCGGTTACGAGCAGTACGTC.

The chain recombines TRBV30 with TRBJ2-7, with 7 bases fitting TRBD2. The junction had 0 bases not matched to a gene; V was cut back by 1 base and J by 3 bases. The germline gives CDR1 GTSNPN, CDR2 SVGIG (reference sequence). This CDR3 is 12 amino acids long. CDR3 amino acids: CAWSASGYEQYV. For the CDR3, the DNA is TGTGCCTGGAGTGCTAGCGGCTACGAGCAGTACGTC.

The chain combines TRBV12-3 or TRBV12-4 with TRBJ1-1, with no clear D. The V gene lost 8 bases and the J gene lost 5 bases, with 9 bases spanning the gap. The CDR3 is 11 residues long. CDR3 sequence (DNA): TGTGCCAGCCGACGGAGGACTGAAGCTTTCTTT. It yields the protein CASRRRTEAFF.

The CDR3, as DNA: TGTGCCAGCAGTGAACGGGGGGGTGGCTACACCTTC. Translation: CASSERGGGYTF. V and J are TRBV6-1 and TRBJ1-2; a possible D gene is TRBD1 (5 bases). CDR3 size: 12 residues. Germline CDR1 and CDR2: MNHNS and SASEGT. Deletions cut 2 bases from V and 7 bases from J, with 8 bases between.

The chain recombines TRBV25-1 with TRBJ1-2, with 11 bases lining up with TRBD1. V was pared by 3 bases and J by 5 bases, with 8 bases of the junction left unmatched. Germline CDR1 and CDR2: MGHDK and SYGVNS. This CDR3 region has 16 residues. The DNA for the CDR3 is TGTGCCAGCAGTGAGCCCGGACAGGGGGCAGGGTATGGCTACACCTTC. Protein product: CASSEPGQGAGYGYTF.

V gene TRBV15 combines with J gene TRBJ2-7; unclear D gene. The CDR3 is made up of 16 amino acids. V was cut by 5 bases and J by 2 bases, with 19 bases left in between. CDR1 and CDR2 (germline): LNHNV, YYDKDF (reference sequence). This CDR3 is CATSPANNSITYEQYF. CDR3 nucleotide sequence: TGTGCCACCAGCCCGGCGAATAACAGTATCACCTACGAGCAGTACTTC.

CDR3 sequence: CASSVVSGGNYGYTF. The CDR3 DNA sequence: TGTGCCAGCAGCGTAGTGTCCGGCGGCAACTATGGCTACACCTTC. This chain links TRBV9 with TRBJ1-2, with D hard to call. There are 15 residues in the CDR3. With 0 bases removed from V and 2 bases from J, the gap between germline ends came to 11 bases. Looked up from germline, CDR1 is SGDLS and CDR2 is YYNGEE.

The genes are TRBV28 and TRBJ2-7, with D perhaps TRBD1 (5 bases). Germline lookup yields CDR1 MDHEN and CDR2 SYDVKM. The CDR3 covers 13 residues. V lost 7 bases to trimming and J lost 3 bases, with 13 bases between them. Here the CDR3 DNA reads TGTGCCAGCATTGGTCAGGGAAACTACGAGCAGTACGTC. Protein sequence: CASIGQGNYEQYV.

The chain employs TRBV2 and TRBJ2-2; 8 bases line up with TRBD1. The CDR3 has 15 residues. Germline assignment: CDR1 SNHLY and CDR2 FYNNEI. J gave up 5 bases and V 4 bases, and 6 bases lay outside the gene matches. Here the CDR3 reads CASSAQGAVTGELFF. As DNA, the CDR3 is TGTGCCAGCAGTGCTCAGGGGGCGGTTACCGGGGAGCTGTTTTTT.

This chain connects TRBV14 to TRBJ1-3; TRBD1 matches at 8 bases. The CDR3 contains 16 residues. The V gene's germline CDR1 is SGHDN and CDR2 FVKESK. The V segment lost 3 bases and the J segment 2 bases; nucleotides outside the gene matches: 6. CDR3 in DNA: TGTGCCAGCAGCCAGTCCCAGGGGGCAGCTGGAAACACCATATATTTT. Translation gives CASSQSQGAAGNTIYF.

V is TRBV3-1 (or the pseudogene TRBV3-2) and J is TRBJ2-3, with TRBD2 matching over 7 bases. With V trimmed by 1 base and J by 11 bases, 6 bases remained unmatched. CDR1 is LGHDT and CDR2 is YNNKEL in the germline V gene (reference sequence). This CDR3 spans 13 amino acids. In nucleotides, the CDR3 is TGTGCCAGCAGCCAAGGACGGTGGGGGGGGCAGTATTTT. Its translation: CASSQGRWGGQYF.

V and J are TRBV6-5 and TRBJ1-2; 10 nucleotides align to TRBD1. The CDR3 spans 15 residues. The junction had 10 bases not matched to a gene; V was cut back by 6 bases and J by 6 bases. Germline CDR1 reads MNHEY; CDR2 reads SVGAGI. The CDR3 DNA is TGTGCCAGCAGATGGACAGGGGGGGGTTCGGATGGCTACACCTTC. Translating it yields CASRWTGGGSDGYTF.

The chain is built from TRBV2 and TRBJ1-2; 9 nucleotides align to TRBD1. CDR1 and CDR2 (germline): SNHLY, FYNNEI. J gave up 6 bases and V 7 bases, and 3 bases lay outside the gene matches. The CDR3 loop spans 12 amino acids. CDR3 bases: TGTGCCAGCATGACAGGGGGTCATGGCTACACCTTC. Encoded protein: CASMTGGHGYTF.

The J gene is TRBJ2-7, the V gene TRBV6-5, with 11 nucleotides matching TRBD2. The germline V gene encodes CDR1 MNHEY and CDR2 SVGAGI. Trimming took 6 bases from V and 3 from J; bases not matched to a gene: 7. This CDR3 has 15 amino acids. The CDR3 DNA sequence: TGTGCCAGCAGCCGTACGCTAGCGGGAGGCTACGAGCAGTACTTC. Its protein product is CASSRTLAGGYEQYF.